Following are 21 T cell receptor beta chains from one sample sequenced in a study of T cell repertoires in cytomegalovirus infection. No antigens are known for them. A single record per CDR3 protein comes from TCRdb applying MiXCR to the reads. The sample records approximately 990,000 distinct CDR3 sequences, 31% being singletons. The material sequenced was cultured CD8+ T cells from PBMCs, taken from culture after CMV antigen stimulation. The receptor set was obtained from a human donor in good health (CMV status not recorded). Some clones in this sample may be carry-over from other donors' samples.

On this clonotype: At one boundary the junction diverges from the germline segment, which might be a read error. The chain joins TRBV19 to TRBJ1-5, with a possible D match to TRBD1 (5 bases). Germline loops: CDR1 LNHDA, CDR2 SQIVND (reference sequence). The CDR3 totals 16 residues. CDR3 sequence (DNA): TGTGCCACCTCACGTGGGGGGTTAGGGCCACTTCAGGCCCAGCATTTT. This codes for CATSRGGLGPLQAQHF.

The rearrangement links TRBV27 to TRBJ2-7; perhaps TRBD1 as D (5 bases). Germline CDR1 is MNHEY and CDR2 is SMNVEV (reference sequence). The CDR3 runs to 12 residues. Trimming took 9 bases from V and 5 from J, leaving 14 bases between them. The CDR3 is CASHRNIHEQYF. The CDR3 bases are TGTGCCAGTCACAGGAACATCCACGAGCAGTACTTC.

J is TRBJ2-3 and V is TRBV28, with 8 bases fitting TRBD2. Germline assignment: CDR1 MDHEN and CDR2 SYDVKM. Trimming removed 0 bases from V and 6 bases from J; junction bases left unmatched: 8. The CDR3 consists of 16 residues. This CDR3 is CASSLWGTRKEDTQYF. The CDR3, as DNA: TGTGCCAGCAGTTTATGGGGGACTAGGAAGGAGGATACGCAGTATTTT.

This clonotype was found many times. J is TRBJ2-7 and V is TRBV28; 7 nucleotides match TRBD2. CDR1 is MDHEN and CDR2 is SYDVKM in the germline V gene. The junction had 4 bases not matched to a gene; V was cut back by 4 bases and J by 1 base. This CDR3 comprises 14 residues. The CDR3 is CASSWRGYSYEQYV. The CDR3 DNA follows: TGTGCCAGCAGTTGGCGGGGGTATTCCTACGAGCAGTACGTC.

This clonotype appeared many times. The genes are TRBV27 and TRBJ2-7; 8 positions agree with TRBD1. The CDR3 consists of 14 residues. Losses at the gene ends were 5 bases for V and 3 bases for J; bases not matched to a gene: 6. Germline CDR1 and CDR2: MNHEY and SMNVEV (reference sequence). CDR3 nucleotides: TGTGCCAGCAGTCCCGGGACAGGAGGCTACGAGCAGTACGTC. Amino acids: CASSPGTGGYEQYV.

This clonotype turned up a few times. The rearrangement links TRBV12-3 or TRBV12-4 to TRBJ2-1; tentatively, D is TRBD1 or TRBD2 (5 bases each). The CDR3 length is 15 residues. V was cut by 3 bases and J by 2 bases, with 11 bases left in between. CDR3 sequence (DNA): TGTGCCAGCAGTTTTAGGGACGGTCCCTACAATGAGCAGTTCTTC. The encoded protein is CASSFRDGPYNEQFF.

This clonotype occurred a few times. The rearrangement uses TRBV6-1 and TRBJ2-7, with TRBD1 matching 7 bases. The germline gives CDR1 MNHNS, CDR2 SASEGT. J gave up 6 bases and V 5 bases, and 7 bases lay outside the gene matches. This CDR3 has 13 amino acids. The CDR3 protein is CASSRYRDSEQYV. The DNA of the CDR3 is TGTGCCAGCAGTAGATACCGGGACAGCGAGCAGTACGTC.

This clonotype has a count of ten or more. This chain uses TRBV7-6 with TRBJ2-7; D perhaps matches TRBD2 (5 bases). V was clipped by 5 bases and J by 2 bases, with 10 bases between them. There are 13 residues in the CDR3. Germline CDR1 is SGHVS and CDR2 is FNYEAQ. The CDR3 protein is CASSRGETYEQYV. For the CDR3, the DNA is TGTGCCAGCAGCCGGGGTGAGACCTACGAGCAGTACGTC.

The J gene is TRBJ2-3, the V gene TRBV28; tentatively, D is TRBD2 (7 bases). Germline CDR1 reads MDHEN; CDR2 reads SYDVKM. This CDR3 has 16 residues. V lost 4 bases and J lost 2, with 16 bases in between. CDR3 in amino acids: CASSSLAGAPTDTQYF. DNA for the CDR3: TGTGCCAGCAGTTCCCTCGCGGGGGCCCCCACAGATACGCAGTATTTT.

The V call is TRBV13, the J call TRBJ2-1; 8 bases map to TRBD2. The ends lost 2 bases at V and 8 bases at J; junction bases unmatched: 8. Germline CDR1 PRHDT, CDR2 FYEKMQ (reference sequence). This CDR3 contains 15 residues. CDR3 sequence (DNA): TGTGCCAGCAGCTTACCAGCGGGGGTCCACGATGAGCAGTTCTTC. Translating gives CASSLPAGVHDEQFF. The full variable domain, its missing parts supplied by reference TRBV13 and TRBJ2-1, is AAGVIQSPRHLIKEKRETATLKCYPIPRHDTVYWYQQGPGQDPQFLISFYEKMQSDKGSIPDRFSAQQFSDYHSELNMSSLELGDSALYFCASSLPAGVHDEQFFGPGTRLTVL.

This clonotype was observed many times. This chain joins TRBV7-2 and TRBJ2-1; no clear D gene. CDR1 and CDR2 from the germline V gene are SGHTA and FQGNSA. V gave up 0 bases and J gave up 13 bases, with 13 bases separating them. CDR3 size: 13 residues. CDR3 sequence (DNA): TGTGCCAGCAGCTTAGCGTATGAGCGACCTCAGTTCTTC. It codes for CASSLAYERPQFF.

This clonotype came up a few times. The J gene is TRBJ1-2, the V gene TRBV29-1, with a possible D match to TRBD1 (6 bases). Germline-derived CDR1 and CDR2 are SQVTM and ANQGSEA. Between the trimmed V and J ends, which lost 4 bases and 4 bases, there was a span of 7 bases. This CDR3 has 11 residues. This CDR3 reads CSVVDSYGYTF. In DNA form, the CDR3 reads TGCAGCGTTGTGGACAGCTATGGCTACACCTTC.

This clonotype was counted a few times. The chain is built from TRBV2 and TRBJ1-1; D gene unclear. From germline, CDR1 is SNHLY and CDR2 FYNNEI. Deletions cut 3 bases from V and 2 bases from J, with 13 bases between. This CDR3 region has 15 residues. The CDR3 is CASSDSLQTNTEAFF. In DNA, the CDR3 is TGTGCCAGCAGTGACTCCCTGCAGACAAACACTGAAGCTTTCTTT.

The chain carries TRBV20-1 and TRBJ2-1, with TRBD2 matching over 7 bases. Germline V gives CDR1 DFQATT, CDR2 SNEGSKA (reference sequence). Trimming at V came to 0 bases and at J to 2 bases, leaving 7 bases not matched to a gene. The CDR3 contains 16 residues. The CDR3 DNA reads TGCAGTGCTAGAGATCCCCGCGGGGGACCCTACAATGAGCAGTTCTTC. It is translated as CSARDPRGGPYNEQFF.

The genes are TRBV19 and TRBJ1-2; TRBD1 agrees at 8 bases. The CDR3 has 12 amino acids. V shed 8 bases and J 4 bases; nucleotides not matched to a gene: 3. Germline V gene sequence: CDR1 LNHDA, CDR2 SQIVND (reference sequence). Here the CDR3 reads CASGQGGYGYTF. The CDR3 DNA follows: TGTGCCAGTGGACAGGGAGGCTATGGCTACACCTTC. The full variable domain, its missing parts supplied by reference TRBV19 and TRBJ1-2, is DGGITQSPKYLFRKEGQNVTLSCEQNLNHDAMYWYRQDPGQGLRLIYYSQIVNDFQKGDIAEGYSVSREKKESFPLTVTSAQKNPTAFYLCASGQGGYGYTFGSGTRLTVV.

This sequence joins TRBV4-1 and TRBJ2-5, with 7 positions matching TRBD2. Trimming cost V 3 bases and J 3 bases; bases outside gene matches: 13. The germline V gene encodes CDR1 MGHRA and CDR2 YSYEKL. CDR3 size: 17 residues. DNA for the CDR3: TGCGCCAGCAGCCAGGGGTCCGGACTAGTGGGAAAAGAGACCCAGTACTTC. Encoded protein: CASSQGSGLVGKETQYF.

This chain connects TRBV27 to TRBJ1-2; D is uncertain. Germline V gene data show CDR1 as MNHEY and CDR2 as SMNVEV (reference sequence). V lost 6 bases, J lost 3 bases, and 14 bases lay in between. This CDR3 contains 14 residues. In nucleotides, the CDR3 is TGTGCCAGCAGCTACAATGTCGGCTACTATGGCTACACCTTC. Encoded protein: CASSYNVGYYGYTF.

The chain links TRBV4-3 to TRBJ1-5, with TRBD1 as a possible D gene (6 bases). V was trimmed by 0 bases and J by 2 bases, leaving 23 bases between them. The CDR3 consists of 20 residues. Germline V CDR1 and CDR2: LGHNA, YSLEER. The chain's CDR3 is CASSQESSGGAGKRNQPQHF. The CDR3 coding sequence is TGCGCCAGCAGCCAAGAATCATCCGGGGGGGCAGGGAAACGCAATCAGCCCCAGCATTTT.

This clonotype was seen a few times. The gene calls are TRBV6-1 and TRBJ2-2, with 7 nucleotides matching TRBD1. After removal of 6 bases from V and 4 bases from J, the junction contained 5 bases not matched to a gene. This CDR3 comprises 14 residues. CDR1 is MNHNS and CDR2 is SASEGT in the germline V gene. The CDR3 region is CASSTGAVTGELFF. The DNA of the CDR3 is TGTGCCAGCAGCACAGGGGCCGTCACCGGGGAGCTGTTTTTT.

This CDR3 is CSVESPLSVGELFF. DNA of the CDR3: TGCAGCGTTGAATCGCCGCTGAGCGTCGGGGAGCTGTTTTTT. The gene calls are TRBV29-1 and TRBJ2-2; D ambiguous. V lost 2 bases, J lost 7 bases, and 14 bases lay in between. The germline V gene encodes CDR1 SQVTM and CDR2 ANQGSEA. The CDR3 extends over 14 amino acids.

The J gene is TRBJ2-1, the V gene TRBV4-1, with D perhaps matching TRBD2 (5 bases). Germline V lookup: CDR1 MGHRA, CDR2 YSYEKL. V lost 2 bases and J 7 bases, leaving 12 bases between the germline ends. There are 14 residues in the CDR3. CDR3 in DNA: TGCGCCAGCAGCCAATACGAGCGGCTTAATGAGCAGTTCTTC. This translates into CASSQYERLNEQFF.